A selection of T cell receptor beta chains follows, all from one sample in a study of blood T cell repertoires in COVID-19. The table came from immunoSEQ multiplex PCR; TCRdb's copy has only in-frame clones and leaves some out. The sample records more than 90,000 clones, roughly 85% being singletons. The specimen sequenced was peripheral blood. The source of these receptors is a man aged 35-49 years with acute or convalescent COVID-19. Each CDR3 is given with its conserved first and last residue. D genes are given only for firm matches. Clone size is stated in some rows and not others, as once, few, many or a class when expanded.

J,size,D,length,V,CDR3,DNA
TRBJ2-3,NA,NA,14,TRBV7-8,CASSLVGRGDTQYF,TGTGCCAGCAGCTTAGTGGGAAGGGGCGATACGCAGTATTTT
TRBJ2-7,NA,TRBD2,14,TRBV28,CASLSGDFSYEQYF,TGTGCCAGCCTCAGCGGGGACTTCTCCTACGAGCAGTACTTC
TRBJ2-7,NA,NA,12,TRBV30,CAWSYFSYEQYF,TGTGCCTGGAGCTACTTCTCCTACGAGCAGTACTTC
TRBJ2-7,NA,TRBD2,16,TRBV29-1,CSVGAFRAGGLHEQYF,TGCAGCGTTGGGGCCTTTCGGGCGGGAGGGTTACACGAGCAGTACTTC
TRBJ2-7,NA,TRBD1,15,TRBV5-5,CASSLVGQGYYEQYF,TGTGCCAGCAGCTTGGTTGGACAGGGGTACTACGAGCAGTACTTC
TRBJ2-7,NA,TRBD2,16,TRBV5-1,CASSLPGTSGSEEQYF,TGCGCCAGCAGCTTGCCCGGGACTAGCGGGAGTGAAGAGCAGTACTTC
TRBJ2-3,once,NA,15,TRBV11-2,CASSLARGGLDTQYF,TGTGCCAGCAGCTTAGCCAGAGGAGGCCTAGATACGCAGTATTTT
TRBJ2-7,NA,TRBD1,13,TRBV29-1,CSVAQGVTYEQYF,TGCAGCGTTGCACAGGGGGTGACCTACGAGCAGTACTTC
TRBJ2-2,NA,NA,16,TRBV18,CASSPSRGSNTGELFF,TGTGCCAGCTCACCCTCCCGAGGGTCGAACACCGGGGAGCTGTTTTTT
TRBJ2-2,NA,TRBD1,19,TRBV11-2,CASSLRRSSGQGNTGELFF,TGTGCCAGCAGCTTAAGGAGAAGCTCTGGACAGGGTAACACCGGGGAGCTGTTTTTT
TRBJ2-1,NA,NA,14,TRBV7-8,CASSLVVGANEQFF,TGTGCCAGCAGCTTAGTCGTGGGAGCCAATGAGCAGTTCTTC
TRBJ1-3,NA,NA,14,TRBV4-1,CASSQGQGTNTIYF,TGCGCCAGCAGCCAGGGGCAGGGGACGAACACCATATATTTT
TRBJ2-5,NA,TRBD1,15,TRBV13,CASSLKAGGQETQYF,TGTGCCAGCAGCTTGAAGGCAGGGGGCCAAGAGACCCAGTACTTC
TRBJ2-7,NA,NA,14,TRBV2,CASSEAPRDNEQYF,TGTGCCAGCAGTGAAGCCCCCAGGGACAACGAGCAGTACTTC
TRBJ1-4,NA,TRBD1,15,TRBV6-5,CASRPNRGRNEKLFF,TGTGCCAGCAGACCCAACAGGGGGCGTAATGAAAAACTGTTTTTT
TRBJ2-1,NA,NA,12,TRBV10-3,CAITTANNEQFF,TGTGCCATCACCACAGCAAACAATGAGCAGTTCTTC
TRBJ2-5,NA,TRBD1,16,TRBV5-1,CASRPGTGVAKETQYF,TGCGCCAGCAGACCGGGGACAGGGGTTGCAAAAGAGACCCAGTACTTC
TRBJ1-1,NA,NA,13,TRBV10-3,CAIGGAPDTEAFF,TGTGCCATCGGAGGGGCCCCGGACACTGAAGCTTTCTTT
TRBJ2-5,NA,NA,14,TRBV7-9,CASSLGAGGETQYF,TGTGCCAGCAGCTTAGGCGCAGGTGGCGAGACCCAGTACTTC
TRBJ2-1,few,TRBD2,12,TRBV12-3/TRBV12-4,CASTAGAHEQFF,TGTGCCAGCACTGCGGGAGCTCATGAGCAGTTCTTC
TRBJ2-3,NA,NA,20,TRBV4-2,CASSQETPGTTPASTDTQYF,TGTGCCAGCAGCCAAGAGACCCCTGGGACAACACCCGCCAGCACAGATACGCAGTATTTT
TRBJ1-5,NA,TRBD1,13,TRBV18,CASSGTGTQPQHF,TGTGCCAGCTCCGGGACAGGGACTCAGCCCCAGCATTTT
TRBJ2-5,NA,NA,14,TRBV6-2/TRBV6-3,CASSYSGVSETQYF,TGTGCCAGCAGTTACTCGGGAGTCTCCGAGACCCAGTACTTC
TRBJ2-5,NA,NA,15,TRBV9,CASSAGGADQETQYF,TGTGCCAGCAGCGCTGGGGGGGCAGACCAAGAGACCCAGTACTTC
TRBJ1-2,NA,NA,14,TRBV13,CASSFRAGSYGYTF,TGTGCCAGCAGCTTCAGGGCAGGAAGCTATGGCTACACCTTC
TRBJ1-2,few,NA,13,TRBV3-1/TRBV3-2,CASSPREDYGYTF,TGTGCCAGCAGCCCGAGGGAGGACTATGGCTACACCTTC
TRBJ2-1,NA,TRBD2,16,TRBV14,CASSPNLAGFRNEQFF,TGTGCCAGCAGCCCAAATCTAGCGGGGTTTCGGAATGAGCAGTTCTTC
TRBJ2-2,NA,NA,16,TRBV5-1,CASSLPQDTNTGELFF,TGCGCCAGCAGCTTGCCGCAGGACACGAACACCGGGGAGCTGTTTTTT
TRBJ2-7,NA,NA,16,TRBV6-5,CASSYSPRGFSYEQYF,TGTGCCAGCAGTTACTCCCCGAGGGGGTTCTCCTACGAGCAGTACTTC
TRBJ2-3,NA,TRBD2,15,TRBV10-1,CASSDGTSVPDTQYF,TGCGCCAGCAGTGATGGGACTAGCGTCCCAGATACGCAGTATTTT
TRBJ2-7,once,NA,14,TRBV7-9,CASSLQGHRAEQYF,TGTGCCAGCAGCTTACAGGGGCATAGGGCCGAGCAGTACTTC
TRBJ2-3,once,TRBD2,16,TRBV6-2/TRBV6-3,CASSYSSSGGPDTQYF,TGTGCCAGCAGTTACTCGTCTAGCGGGGGGCCCGATACGCAGTATTTT
TRBJ1-2,NA,NA,15,TRBV7-2,CASSPLGGDGYGYTF,TGTGCCAGCAGCCCCCTAGGGGGAGATGGCTATGGCTACACCTTC
TRBJ2-5,NA,NA,10,TRBV21-1,CASSKGPQYF,TGTGCCAGCAGCAAAGGGCCCCAGTACTTC
TRBJ2-1,few,TRBD2,14,TRBV3-1/TRBV3-2,CASSHLGGNNEQFF,TGTGCCAGCAGCCACCTCGGGGGGAACAATGAGCAGTTCTTC
TRBJ1-2,NA,NA,14,TRBV7-2,CASSLGPEEGGYTF,TGTGCCAGCAGCTTAGGACCGGAGGAAGGTGGCTACACCTTC
TRBJ1-1,NA,TRBD1,13,TRBV19,CASSTDRERHAFF,TGTGCCAGTAGTACAGACAGGGAACGGCACGCTTTCTTT